These T cell receptor beta chains were read from a single sample in a study. TCRdb redid the calling of the 5' RACE reads with MiXCR, one entry per CDR3 protein. The sample lists 30,000 to 40,000 distinct CDR3 sequences; approximately 27% were seen once. What was sequenced was naive CD4+ T cells sorted from a lymph node. These receptor sequences come from a female donor with breast cancer. CDR3s include the opening cysteine and the closing phenylalanine or tryptophan. A D gene is named only where the DNA matches it firmly. Part of the rows lack a size; the others show once, few, many or a class for expanded clones.

TRBJ2-3,16,many,TRBV4-1,TRBD1,TGCGCCAGCAGCCAAGGCATTCGGCAGGGGGAAGATACGCAGTATTTT,CASSQGIRQGEDTQYF
TRBJ1-2,12,many,TRBV7-9,NA,TGTGCCAGCAGCTTTGAGGGAGGTGGCTACACCTTC,CASSFEGGGYTF
TRBJ2-5,17,few,TRBV4-1,TRBD2,TGCGCCAGCAGCCGGATTTCGGCTGGGACTAGCAAAGAGACCCAGTACTTC,CASSRISAGTSKETQYF
TRBJ2-3,12,many,TRBV15,NA,TGTGCCACCAGCAGAGATCAAGATACGCAGTATTTT,CATSRDQDTQYF
TRBJ2-1,15,medium-sized,TRBV7-9,TRBD1,TGTGCCAGCAGCTTACCGGGACAGCCCTACAATGAGCAGTTCTTC,CASSLPGQPYNEQFF
TRBJ2-7,14,few,TRBV7-9,TRBD1,TGTGCCAGCAGCCCGCGGGACAGGGGCTACGAGCAGTACTTC,CASSPRDRGYEQYF
TRBJ2-1,15,NA,TRBV7-3,NA,TGTGCCGGCAGCTTAAATGTGGGGGTCTACAGTGAGCAGTTCTTC,CAGSLNVGVYSEQFF
TRBJ2-1,16,few,TRBV4-1,TRBD2,TGCGCCAGCAGCTCAGAGCAGCGGGAGAGCTACAATGAGCAGTTCTTC,CASSSEQRESYNEQFF
TRBJ2-2,16,medium-sized,TRBV5-1,TRBD1,TGCGCCAGCAGATCCTCCGGGACAGGGACCACCGGGGAGCTGTTTTTT,CASRSSGTGTTGELFF
TRBJ1-5,16,few,TRBV27,NA,TGTGCCAGCAGGCATTCGGCAAGGGACTTCGATCAGCCCCAGCATTTT,CASRHSARDFDQPQHF
TRBJ2-7,14,NA,TRBV20-1,TRBD1,TGCAGTGCCACAGGGGACAGGGGGCTCTACGAGCAGTACTTC,CSATGDRGLYEQYF
TRBJ2-7,13,medium-sized,TRBV29-1,NA,TGCAGCGTTGAGGCCGGGACCTCCTACGAGCAGTACTTC,CSVEAGTSYEQYF
TRBJ2-1,14,NA,TRBV27,TRBD2,TGTGCCAGCTCGGCTGGGACTAGCTCACGGGAGCAGTTCTTC,CASSAGTSSREQFF
TRBJ2-7,15,NA,TRBV7-9,TRBD2,TGTGCCAGCAGCATCCAGCGGGATTGGGTATACGAGCAGTACTTC,CASSIQRDWVYEQYF
TRBJ1-1,14,few,TRBV7-3,NA,TGTGCCAGCAGACCGAACAGGGATATCACTGAAGCTTTCTTT,CASRPNRDITEAFF
TRBJ1-2,13,few,TRBV20-1,NA,TGCAGTGCTAGAGCTCAGGACAGCTATGGCTACACCTTC,CSARAQDSYGYTF
TRBJ2-5,14,few,TRBV9,NA,TGTGCCAGCAGCGATGGAGGGACAGAAGAGACCCAGTACTTC,CASSDGGTEETQYF
TRBJ2-7,15,NA,TRBV3-1,NA,TGTGCCAGCAGCCAAGTCCCACAGAGTAGCTACGAGCAGTACTTC,CASSQVPQSSYEQYF
TRBJ2-7,15,many,TRBV12-3/TRBV12-4,NA,TGTGCCAGCAGTCACGGACTGCAGGACCCTTACGAGCAGTACTTC,CASSHGLQDPYEQYF
TRBJ2-2,14,NA,TRBV2,NA,TGTGCCGGATGGGGGGGGCCGAGCACCGGGGAGCTGTTTTTT,CAGWGGPSTGELFF
TRBJ2-4,15,medium-sized,TRBV4-3,NA,TGCGCCAGCAGCCAAGTCGACAGTTTCGAAAACATTCAGTACTTC,CASSQVDSFENIQYF
TRBJ2-5,13,NA,TRBV29-1,TRBD1,TGCAGCGTGACAGGGGGCTCTCAAGAGACCCAGTACTTC,CSVTGGSQETQYF
TRBJ2-5,14,few,TRBV3-1,TRBD1,TGTGCCAGCAGCCAAAACACCAGGGGGGAGACCCAGTACTTC,CASSQNTRGETQYF